This T cell receptor (beta chain) was profiled in a study of T cells in Graves' hyperthyroidism and ophthalmopathy. V dropped 4 bases and J dropped 2 bases, with 9 bases sitting between them. Germline V gene data show CDR1 as MNHEY and CDR2 as SVGEGT. This CDR3 has 14 residues. This clonotype was seen repeatedly, ten times or more. What was amplified from RNA transcripts were TCR beta CDR3 regions. The HTBI primer set drove a first-round RT-PCR of the TCR CDR3. TCRdb re-called the multiplex PCR reads with MiXCR, one entry per CDR3 protein. The sample carries a few hundred thousand distinct CDR3 sequences, about 12% recorded once. For Graves' hyperthyroidism to be stable, ophthalmopathy could not progress within 18 months. Patients were excluded for uncontrolled infection, other autoimmune disease, pregnancy or lactation. Each diagnosis was grounded in clinical symptoms, serum thyroxine and TRAb, thyroid ultrasound, and orbital computed tomography. From around 11 ml of fresh peripheral blood, PBMCs were isolated.

The source of this sequence is a young woman with Graves' hyperthyroidism. The V and J genes are TRBV6-2 or TRBV6-3 and TRBJ1-5; D is undetermined. Material: blood. The CDR3 DNA reads TGTGCCAGCAGTTTCCGGCGGGGCAATCAGCCCCAGCATTTT. Amino acid sequence: CASSFRRGNQPQHF.